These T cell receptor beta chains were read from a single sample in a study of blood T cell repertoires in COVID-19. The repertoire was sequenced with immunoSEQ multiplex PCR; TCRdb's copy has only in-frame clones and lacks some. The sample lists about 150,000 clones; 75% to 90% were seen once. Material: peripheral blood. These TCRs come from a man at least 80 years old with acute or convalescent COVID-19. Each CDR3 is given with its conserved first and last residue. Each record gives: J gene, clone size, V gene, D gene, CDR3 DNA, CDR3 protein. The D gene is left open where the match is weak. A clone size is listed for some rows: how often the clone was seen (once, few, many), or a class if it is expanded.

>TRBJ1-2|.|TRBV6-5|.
TGTGCCAGTTCCGATGGGGGGACGAATAACTATGGCTACACCTTC
CASSDGGTNNYGYTF
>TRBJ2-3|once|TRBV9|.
TGTGCCAGCAGCCCGAGAGGAGTCGGCACAGATACGCAGTATTTT
CASSPRGVGTDTQYF
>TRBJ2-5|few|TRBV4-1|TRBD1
TGCGCCAGCAGCCAAGATCTCACCGGGACAGGGGTTCAAGAGACCCAGTACTTC
CASSQDLTGTGVQETQYF
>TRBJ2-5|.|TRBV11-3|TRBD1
TGTGCCAGCAGCTTAGAAGGACAGGGTGGGGAGACCCAGTACTTC
CASSLEGQGGETQYF
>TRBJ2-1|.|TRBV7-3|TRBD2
TGTGCCAGCAGCTCGACTAGCGGGAGCTTCGGTGAGCAGTTCTTC
CASSSTSGSFGEQFF
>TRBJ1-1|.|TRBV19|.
TGTGCCAGTACCCCGACAGAAATGAACACTGAAGCTTTCTTT
CASTPTEMNTEAFF
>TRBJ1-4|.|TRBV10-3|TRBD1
TGTGCCATCAGTGAGCGGGGACAGGCTAATGAAAAACTGTTTTTT
CAISERGQANEKLFF
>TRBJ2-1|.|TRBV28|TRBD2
TGTGCCAGCAGTTCCCCCCCTAGCGGCTCCTACAATGAGCAGTTCTTC
CASSSPPSGSYNEQFF
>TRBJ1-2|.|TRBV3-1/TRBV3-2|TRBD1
TGTGCCAGCAGCCAATTGGGGACAGGGGCTAACTATGGCTACACCTTC
CASSQLGTGANYGYTF
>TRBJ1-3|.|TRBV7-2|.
TGTGCCAGCAGCTTTTACAGCACCTCTGGAAACACCATATATTTT
CASSFYSTSGNTIYF
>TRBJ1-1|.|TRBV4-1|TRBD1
TGCGCCAGCAGCCCGACCGGAGGGACAGTCGCTTTTGAAGCTTTCTTT
CASSPTGGTVAFEAFF
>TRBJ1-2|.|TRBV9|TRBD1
TGTGCCAGCAGCGTAGGCAGGGGGGACTATGGCTACACCTTC
CASSVGRGDYGYTF
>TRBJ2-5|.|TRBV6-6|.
TGTGCCAGCAGTAGGGGACAGTCATTCGGGGGGACCCAGTACTTC
CASSRGQSFGGTQYF
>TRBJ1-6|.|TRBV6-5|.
TGTGCCAGCAATCAGGCTTTGGATAATTCACCCCTCCACTTT
CASNQALDNSPLHF
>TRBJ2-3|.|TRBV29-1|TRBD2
TGCAGCGCCTCGTTGGGGACTAGCGGGAGTGATACGCAGTATTTT
CSASLGTSGSDTQYF
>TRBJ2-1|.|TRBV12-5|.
TGTGCTAGTGCCCTTTCCGTGGGCTTACAACACCCGAGCTCCTACAATGAGCAGTTCTTC
CASALSVGLQHPSSYNEQFF
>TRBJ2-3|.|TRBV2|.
TGTGCCAGCAGTCGAACAGCGGGGACAACCACAGATACGCAGTATTTT
CASSRTAGTTTDTQYF
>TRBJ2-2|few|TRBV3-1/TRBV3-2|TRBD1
TGTGCCAGCAGCCAACAGGGGGCGGGCACCGGGGAGCTGTTTTTT
CASSQQGAGTGELFF
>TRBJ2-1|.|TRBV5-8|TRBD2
TGTGCCAGCAGCTTGGACGGGAGGGGCCCTGAGCAGTTCTTC
CASSLDGRGPEQFF
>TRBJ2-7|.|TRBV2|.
TGTGCCAGCAGTCCAACTTACGAGCAGTACTTC
CASSPTYEQYF
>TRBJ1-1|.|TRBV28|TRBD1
TGTGCCAGCAGTTTATCCCCGGGACAGGGTCCCCCTGAAGCTTTCTTT
CASSLSPGQGPPEAFF
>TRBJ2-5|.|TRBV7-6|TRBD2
TGTGCCAGCAGCCCCTTTCGGACTAGCGGCCAAGAGACCCAGTACTTC
CASSPFRTSGQETQYF
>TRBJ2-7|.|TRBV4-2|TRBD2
TGTGCCAGCAGCCAAGACCTAGCGGGAGTTTACGAGCAGTACTTC
CASSQDLAGVYEQYF
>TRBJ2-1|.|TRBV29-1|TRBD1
TGCAGCGGGGCAGGGGGTAGCTCCTACAATGAGCAGTTCTTC
CSGAGGSSYNEQFF
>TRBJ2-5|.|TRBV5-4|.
TGTGCCAGCAGCTTGAACCTCGGGATCCAAGAGACCCAGTACTTC
CASSLNLGIQETQYF
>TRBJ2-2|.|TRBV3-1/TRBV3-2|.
TGTGCCAGCAGCCCAGCAGGGAACACCGGGGAGCTGTTTTTT
CASSPAGNTGELFF
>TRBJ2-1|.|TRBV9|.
TGTGCCAGCAGCGTAGGTACAGGCTCCTACAATGAGCAGTTCTTC
CASSVGTGSYNEQFF
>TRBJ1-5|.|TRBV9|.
TGTGCCAGCAGCAGGGAGGGGACCCAAAATCAGCCCCAGCATTTT
CASSREGTQNQPQHF
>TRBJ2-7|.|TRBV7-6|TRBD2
TGTGCCAGCAGTCTGACTAGCGGGCAATCCTACGAGCAGTACTTC
CASSLTSGQSYEQYF
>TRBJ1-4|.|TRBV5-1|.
TGCGCCAGCAGCTTGGACACCTATGAAAAACTGTTTTTT
CASSLDTYEKLFF
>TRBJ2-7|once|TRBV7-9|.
TGTGCCAGCAGCTTCCGGGGGATCGACGAGCAGTACTTC
CASSFRGIDEQYF
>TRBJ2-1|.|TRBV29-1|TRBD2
TGCAGCGGGGGACTAGCGGGCACACCCTACAATGAGCAGTTCTTC
CSGGLAGTPYNEQFF
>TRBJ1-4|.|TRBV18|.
TGTGCCAGCTCACCCCCGGAACAGTCCCTTAATGAAAAACTGTTTTTT
CASSPPEQSLNEKLFF
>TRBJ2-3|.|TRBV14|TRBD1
TGTGCCAGCAGCCAAGTCGGTGACAGGGGAATGTCAGATACGCAGTATTTT
CASSQVGDRGMSDTQYF
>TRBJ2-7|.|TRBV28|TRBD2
TGTGCCAGCAGTCCCGAGGAGGCGCGGGAGTTGGTAGAGCAGTACTTC
CASSPEEARELVEQYF
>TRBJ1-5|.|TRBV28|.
TGTGCCAGCAGGTCCTCTGATCAGCCCCAGCATTTT
CASRSSDQPQHF
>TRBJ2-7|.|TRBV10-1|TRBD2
TGCGCCAGCAGCGGGGGGGTCTCGCCAGACGAGCAGTACTTC
CASSGGVSPDEQYF
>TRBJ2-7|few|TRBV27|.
TGTGCCAGCAGCCCCCGGGGTATGAGAGCCTACGAGCAGTACTTC
CASSPRGMRAYEQYF
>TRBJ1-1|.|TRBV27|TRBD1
TGTGCCAGCTTCAGGGGGGCAGGGAAGACTATGAACACTGAAGCTTTCTTT
CASFRGAGKTMNTEAFF
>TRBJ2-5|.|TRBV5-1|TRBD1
TGCGCCAGCCGCAGGGGGCAAGAGACCCAGTACTTC
CASRRGQETQYF
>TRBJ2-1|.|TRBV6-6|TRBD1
TGTGCCAGCAGTCGCCCTACCGGGACAGGGGTTGGCGGTGAGCAGTTCTTC
CASSRPTGTGVGGEQFF
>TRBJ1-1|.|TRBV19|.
TGTGCCAGTAGTATCGGAGGAAGTGAAGCTTTCTTT
CASSIGGSEAFF
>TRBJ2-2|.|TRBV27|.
TGTGCCAGCAGATTTGGGGGCAACAGGGAGCTGTTTTTT
CASRFGGNRELFF
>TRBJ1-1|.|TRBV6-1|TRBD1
TGTGCCAGCAGTGAATTCGGACAGGGGATTGAAGCTTTCTTT
CASSEFGQGIEAFF
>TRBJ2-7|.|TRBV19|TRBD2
TGTGCCCCGCGCTGGGGCTCGACTAGCGGGAGGTTATCCTACGAGCAGTACTTC
CAPRWGSTSGRLSYEQYF
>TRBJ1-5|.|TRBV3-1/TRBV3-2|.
TGTGCCAGCAGCCAAGCTACCTATCAGCCCCAGCATTTT
CASSQATYQPQHF
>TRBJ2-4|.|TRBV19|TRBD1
TGTGCCAGTAGTACACAGGGGGCAGAGGACATTCAGTACTTC
CASSTQGAEDIQYF
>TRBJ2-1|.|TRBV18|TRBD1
TGTGCCAGCTCACCAAATCTCGGACAGGGGTTGCACAATGAGCAGTTCTTC
CASSPNLGQGLHNEQFF
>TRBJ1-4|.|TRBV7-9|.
TGTGCCAGCAGCCCGTCGAGGGCAGGGGTTGGTGAAAAACTGTTTTTT
CASSPSRAGVGEKLFF